Listed below are T cell receptor beta chains from one sample, sequenced in a study of cytomegalovirus exposure and HLA in healthy donors. Only in-frame clones appear in the TCRdb table, and some are missing; sequencing was by immunoSEQ multiplex PCR. Listed are about 43,000 clones; 1.8% falls within the top ten. The specimen was PBMCs. These receptors were collected from a woman in her twenties or thirties in good health and CMV-seronegative. The CDR3 runs from the conserved cysteine through the conserved F or W. D genes are given only for firm matches.

v_gene	d_gene	j_gene	CDR3aa	CDR3nt
TRBV11-2	-	TRBJ2-7	CASSLGPSPGLSYEQYF	TGTGCCAGCAGCTTAGGTCCTAGCCCCGGATTGTCCTACGAGCAGTACTTC
TRBV5-8	TRBD2	TRBJ2-1	CASSPTSPLAGVYNEQFF	TGTGCCAGCAGCCCCACATCCCCTCTAGCGGGAGTGTACAATGAGCAGTTCTTC
TRBV29-1	-	TRBJ2-3	CSVEGRDYTDTQYF	TGCAGCGTTGAAGGGAGAGACTACACAGATACGCAGTATTTT
TRBV19	-	TRBJ1-2	CASSSPGGGGYGYTF	TGTGCCAGTAGTAGCCCGGGGGGTGGGGGCTATGGCTACACCTTC
TRBV7-2	TRBD1	TRBJ2-7	CASSLGGGTGVREQYF	TGTGCCAGCAGCTTAGGGGGGGGGACAGGGGTTCGGGAGCAGTACTTC
TRBV6-6	-	TRBJ2-2	CASSYFGTTNTGELFF	TGTGCCAGCAGTTATTTCGGGACAACGAACACCGGGGAGCTGTTTTTT
TRBV7-9	-	TRBJ1-1	CASSFRGGDAFF	TGTGCCAGCAGCTTCCGTGGAGGGGATGCTTTCTTT
TRBV6-5	-	TRBJ2-6	CASSYAGSGANVLTF	TGTGCCAGCAGTTACGCGGGCTCTGGGGCCAACGTCCTGACTTTC
TRBV28	-	TRBJ2-7	CASSQAQETYEQYF	TGTGCCAGCAGTCAGGCGCAGGAAACCTACGAGCAGTACTTC
TRBV20-1	-	TRBJ2-3	CSGEVIDTQYF	TGCAGTGGCGAGGTAATAGATACGCAGTATTTT
TRBV19	-	TRBJ1-5	CASSITGERNQPQHF	TGTGCCAGTAGTATAACGGGGGAGCGCAATCAGCCCCAGCATTTT
TRBV28	TRBD1	TRBJ2-7	CASKGVTGQFNEQYF	TGTGCGTCTAAGGGGGTCACGGGACAGTTCAACGAGCAGTACTTC
TRBV19	-	TRBJ1-3	CATMSSGNTIYF	TGTGCCACTATGAGCTCTGGAAACACCATATATTTT
TRBV9	-	TRBJ2-7	CASSVDVGSRNEQYF	TGTGCCAGCAGCGTAGATGTGGGGAGTAGGAACGAGCAGTACTTC
TRBV11-2	-	TRBJ1-2	CASSLVGGNYGYTF	TGTGCCAGCAGCTTAGTGGGGGGAAACTATGGCTACACCTTC
TRBV11-3	TRBD2	TRBJ2-7	CASSLAGGSYEQYF	TGTGCCAGCAGCTTGGCGGGAGGTTCCTACGAGCAGTACTTC
TRBV6-1	-	TRBJ1-4	CASSGTNNEKLFF	TGTGCCAGCAGTGGGACAAATAATGAAAAACTGTTTTTT
TRBV5-4	TRBD1	TRBJ1-2	CASSTRTGGRGYTF	TGTGCCAGCAGCACCCGGACAGGGGGTAGGGGCTACACCTTC
TRBV4-1	-	TRBJ2-6	CASSPAEGDSGANVLTF	TGCGCCAGCAGCCCTGCTGAGGGAGACTCTGGGGCCAACGTCCTGACTTTC
TRBV6-5	-	TRBJ2-1	CASSYSRSYNEQFF	TGTGCCAGCAGTTACTCGAGGTCCTACAATGAGCAGTTCTTC
TRBV28	-	TRBJ2-7	CASSLVRATQYF	TGTGCCAGCAGTTTAGTACGAGCCACGCAGTACTTC
TRBV11-2	-	TRBJ2-7	CASSLNDRFYEQYF	TGTGCCAGCAGCTTGAACGACAGATTCTACGAGCAGTACTTC
TRBV27	-	TRBJ2-7	CASSRGYEQYF	TGTGCCAGCAGTAGAGGGTACGAGCAGTACTTC
TRBV30	TRBD1	TRBJ2-7	CAWSTRTGAYEQYF	TGTGCCTGGAGTACCCGGACAGGGGCCTACGAGCAGTACTTC
TRBV7-8	-	TRBJ2-7	CASSLLAYEQYF	TGTGCCAGCAGCTTATTAGCCTACGAGCAGTACTTC
TRBV6-5	TRBD2	TRBJ2-1	CASSWTSGSDNEQFF	TGTGCCAGCAGTTGGACTAGCGGGTCAGACAATGAGCAGTTCTTC
TRBV19	-	TRBJ2-3	CASNLGLTDTQYF	TGTGCCAGTAATTTGGGACTTACAGATACGCAGTATTTT
TRBV6-5	-	TRBJ2-7	CASSFTRQGSYEQYF	TGTGCCAGCAGTTTTACTCGGCAGGGTTCCTACGAGCAGTACTTC
TRBV7-9	TRBD1	TRBJ1-1	CASSSTGAGTGRTEAFF	TGTGCCAGCAGCTCCACCGGCGCCGGGACAGGGAGGACTGAAGCTTTCTTT
TRBV29-1	-	TRBJ1-5	CSVAWGREANQPQHF	TGCAGCGTCGCCTGGGGCAGGGAGGCCAATCAGCCCCAGCATTTT
TRBV6-1	-	TRBJ2-7	CASSEGGRDYEQYF	TGTGCCAGCAGTGAGGGTGGTCGGGACTACGAGCAGTACTTC
TRBV9	TRBD1	TRBJ2-5	CASSVGTVQETQYF	TGTGCCAGCAGCGTCGGGACAGTTCAAGAGACCCAGTACTTC
TRBV14	-	TRBJ2-7	CASSQIRGEQYF	TGTGCCAGCAGCCAAATTCGGGGGGAGCAGTACTTC